This T cell receptor (beta chain) came from a study of metastatic and nonmetastatic thyroid tumors. The wider study: Repertoires of blood and of tissue (tumor or nodule) from malignant and benign thyroid patients were compared. Study observations and caveats: TCR beta diversity was reportedly significantly higher in malignant thyroid tumors than benign nodules, in blood and tumor.

This clone was observed a few times. As yet, its antigen is unknown. Original methodology: CDR3 differences across clinicopathological groups were used to build a distant-metastasis classifier for papillary thyroid cancer. MiXCR reprocessed the PCR reads for TCRdb. TCRdb assigned the V and J calls; the authors' analysis was not used. Of some 39,000 clones listed, less than 20% are singletons. CDR3 size: 15 residues. J was trimmed by 5 bases and V by 7 bases; bases with no gene match: 8. Germline lookup yields CDR1 MNHNS and CDR2 SASEGT. No treatment had been given to any patient before thyroid surgery. What was sequenced was blood. This TCR was recovered from a female donor with papillary thyroid cancer or a benign thyroid nodule (not recorded which). Some clones in this sample may be carry-over from other donors' samples. This sequence joins TRBV6-1 and TRBJ2-5; 12 positions agree with TRBD1. The CDR3 DNA reads as TGTGCCAGCACGGGACAGGGGGCATCGGGGGAGACCCAGTACTTC. This encodes CASTGQGASGETQYF.